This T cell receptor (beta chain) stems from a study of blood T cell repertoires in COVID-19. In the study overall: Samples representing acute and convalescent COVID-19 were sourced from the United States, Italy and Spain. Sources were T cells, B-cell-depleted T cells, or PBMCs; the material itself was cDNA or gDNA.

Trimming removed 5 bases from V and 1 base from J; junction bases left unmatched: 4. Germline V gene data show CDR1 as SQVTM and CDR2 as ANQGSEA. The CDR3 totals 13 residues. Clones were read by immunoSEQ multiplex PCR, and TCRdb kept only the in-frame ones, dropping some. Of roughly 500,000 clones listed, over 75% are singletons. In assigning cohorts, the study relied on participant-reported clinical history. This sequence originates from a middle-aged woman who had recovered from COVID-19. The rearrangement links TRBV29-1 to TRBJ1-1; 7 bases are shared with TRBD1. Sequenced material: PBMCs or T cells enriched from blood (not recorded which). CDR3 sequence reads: CSVFRDRNTEAFF. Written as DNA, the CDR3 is TGCAGCGTTTTCCGGGACAGGAACACTGAAGCTTTCTTT.